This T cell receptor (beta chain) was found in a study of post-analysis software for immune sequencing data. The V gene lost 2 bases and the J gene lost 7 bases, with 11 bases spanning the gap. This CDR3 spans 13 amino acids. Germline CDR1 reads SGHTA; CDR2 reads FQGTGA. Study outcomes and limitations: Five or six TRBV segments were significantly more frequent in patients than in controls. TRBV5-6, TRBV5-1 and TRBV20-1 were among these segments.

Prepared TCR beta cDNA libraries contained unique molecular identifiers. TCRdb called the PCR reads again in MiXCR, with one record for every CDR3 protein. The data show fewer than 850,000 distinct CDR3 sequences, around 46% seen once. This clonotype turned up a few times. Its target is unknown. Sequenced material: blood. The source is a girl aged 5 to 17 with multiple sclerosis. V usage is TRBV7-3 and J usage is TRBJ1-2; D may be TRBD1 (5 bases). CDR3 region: CASSLSGGSGYTF. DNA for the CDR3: TGTGCCAGCAGCTTATCCGGGGGATCTGGCTACACCTTC.